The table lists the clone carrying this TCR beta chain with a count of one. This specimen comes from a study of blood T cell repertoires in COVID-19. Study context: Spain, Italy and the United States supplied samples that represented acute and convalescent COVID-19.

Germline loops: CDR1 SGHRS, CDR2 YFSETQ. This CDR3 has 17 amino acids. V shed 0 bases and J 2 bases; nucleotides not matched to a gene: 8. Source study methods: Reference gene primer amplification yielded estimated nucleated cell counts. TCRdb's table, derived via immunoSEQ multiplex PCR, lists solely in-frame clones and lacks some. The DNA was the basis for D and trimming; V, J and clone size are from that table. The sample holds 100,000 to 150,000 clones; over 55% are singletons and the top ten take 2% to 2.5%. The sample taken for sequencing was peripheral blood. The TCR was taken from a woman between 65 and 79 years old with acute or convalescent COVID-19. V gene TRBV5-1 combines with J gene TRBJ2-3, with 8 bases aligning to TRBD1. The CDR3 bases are TGCGCCAGCAGCTTGGTGCCCCGACAGGGGAACACAGATACGCAGTATTTT. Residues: CASSLVPRQGNTDTQYF.